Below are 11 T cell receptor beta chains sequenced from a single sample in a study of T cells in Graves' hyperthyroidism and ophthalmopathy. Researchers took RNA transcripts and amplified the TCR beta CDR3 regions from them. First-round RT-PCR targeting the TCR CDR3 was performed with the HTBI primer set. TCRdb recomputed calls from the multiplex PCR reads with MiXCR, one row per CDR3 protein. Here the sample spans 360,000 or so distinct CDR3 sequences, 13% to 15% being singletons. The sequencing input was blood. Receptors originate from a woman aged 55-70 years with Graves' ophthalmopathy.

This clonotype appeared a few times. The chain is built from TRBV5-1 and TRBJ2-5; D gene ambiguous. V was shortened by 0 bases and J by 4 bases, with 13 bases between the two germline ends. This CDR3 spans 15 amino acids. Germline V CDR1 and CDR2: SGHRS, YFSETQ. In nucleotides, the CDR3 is TGCGCCAGCAGCTTGGTTCCGGATTTGTTAGAGACCCAGTACTTC. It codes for CASSLVPDLLETQYF.

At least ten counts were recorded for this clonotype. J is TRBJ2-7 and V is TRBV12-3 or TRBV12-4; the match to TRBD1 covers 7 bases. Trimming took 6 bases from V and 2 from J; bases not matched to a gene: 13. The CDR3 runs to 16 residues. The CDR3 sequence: CASSRPTGPRTYEQYF. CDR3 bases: TGTGCCAGCAGCCGCCCGACAGGGCCCAGAACCTACGAGCAGTACTTC.

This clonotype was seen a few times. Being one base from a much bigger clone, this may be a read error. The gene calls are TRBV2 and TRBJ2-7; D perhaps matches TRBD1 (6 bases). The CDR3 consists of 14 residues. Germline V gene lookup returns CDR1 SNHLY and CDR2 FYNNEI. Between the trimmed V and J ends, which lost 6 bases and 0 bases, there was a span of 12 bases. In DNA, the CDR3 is TGTGCCAGCAGCGAAAGACAGGTCTCCTACGAGCAGTACTTC. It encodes CASSERQVSYEQYF.

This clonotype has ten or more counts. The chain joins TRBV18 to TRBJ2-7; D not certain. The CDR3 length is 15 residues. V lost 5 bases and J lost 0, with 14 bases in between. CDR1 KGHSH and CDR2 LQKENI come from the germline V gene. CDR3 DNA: TGTGCCAGCTCATCCAGCCCGTCTGGCTCCTACGAGCAGTACTTC. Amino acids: CASSSSPSGSYEQYF.

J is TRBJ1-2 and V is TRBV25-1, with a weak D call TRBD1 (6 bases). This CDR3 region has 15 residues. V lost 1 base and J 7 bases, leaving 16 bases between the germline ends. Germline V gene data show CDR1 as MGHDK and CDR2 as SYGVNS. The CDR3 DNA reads TGTGCCAGCAGTGAATCGGAGGGCAGGGGCTCTGGCTACACCTTC. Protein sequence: CASSESEGRGSGYTF.

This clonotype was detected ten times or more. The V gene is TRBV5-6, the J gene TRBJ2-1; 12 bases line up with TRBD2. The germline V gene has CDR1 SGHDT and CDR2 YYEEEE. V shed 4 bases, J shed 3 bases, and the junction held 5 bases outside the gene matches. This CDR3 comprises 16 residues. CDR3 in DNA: TGTGCCAGCAGCCGCGGGACTAGCGGGTTCTACAATGAGCAGTTCTTC. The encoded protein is CASSRGTSGFYNEQFF.

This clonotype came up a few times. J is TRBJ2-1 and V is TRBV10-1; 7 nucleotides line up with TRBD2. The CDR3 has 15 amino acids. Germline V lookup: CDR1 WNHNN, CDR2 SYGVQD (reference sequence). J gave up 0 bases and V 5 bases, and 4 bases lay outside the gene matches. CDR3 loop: CASSRTRSSYNEQFF. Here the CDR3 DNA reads TGCGCCAGCAGTAGGACTAGGAGCTCCTACAATGAGCAGTTCTTC.

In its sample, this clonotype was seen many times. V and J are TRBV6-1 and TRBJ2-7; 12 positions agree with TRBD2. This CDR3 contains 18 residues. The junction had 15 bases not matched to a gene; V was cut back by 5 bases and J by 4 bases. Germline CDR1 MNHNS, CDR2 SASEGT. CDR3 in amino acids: CASSSRLAGELVVYEQYF. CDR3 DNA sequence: TGTGCCAGCAGTTCTCGACTAGCGGGAGAGTTAGTAGTTTACGAGCAGTACTTC.

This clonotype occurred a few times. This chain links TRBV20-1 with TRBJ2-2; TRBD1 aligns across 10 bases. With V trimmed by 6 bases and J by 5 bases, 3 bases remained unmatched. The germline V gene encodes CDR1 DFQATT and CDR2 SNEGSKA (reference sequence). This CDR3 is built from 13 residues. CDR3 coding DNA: TGCAGTGCCGAGGACAGGGGGACCGGGGAGCTGTTTTTT. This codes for CSAEDRGTGELFF.

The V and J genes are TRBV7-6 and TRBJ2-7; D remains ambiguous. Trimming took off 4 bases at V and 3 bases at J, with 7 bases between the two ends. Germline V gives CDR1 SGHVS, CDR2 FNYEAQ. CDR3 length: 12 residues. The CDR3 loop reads CASSSPDYEQYF. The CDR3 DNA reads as TGTGCCAGCAGCTCCCCGGACTACGAGCAGTACTTC.

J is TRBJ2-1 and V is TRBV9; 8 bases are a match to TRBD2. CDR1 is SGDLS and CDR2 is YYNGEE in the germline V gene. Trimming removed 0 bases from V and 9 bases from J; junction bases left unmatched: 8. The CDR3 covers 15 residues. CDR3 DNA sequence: TGTGCCAGCAGCGTAGGCGGGAGGACCACCATTGAGCAGTTCTTC. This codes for CASSVGGRTTIEQFF.